The 11 T cell receptor beta chains below all came from one sample that was sequenced in a study of blood T cell repertoires in COVID-19. Data came from immunoSEQ multiplex PCR; TCRdb stores just in-frame clones and leaves some out. The sample yields tens of thousands of clones, 90% to 95% seen once. Input material: peripheral blood. The receptors shown here come from a man aged 45-65 years with active COVID-19.

The gene calls are TRBV5-1 and TRBJ1-2; 7 positions match TRBD1. Germline CDR1 reads SGHRS; CDR2 reads YFSETQ. The J segment lost 7 bases and the V segment lost 0 bases, leaving 9 bases of the junction unmatched. The CDR3 covers 15 residues. CDR3 sequence reads: CASSLVQGKSGGYTF. In DNA form, the CDR3 reads TGCGCCAGCAGCTTGGTACAGGGGAAGAGTGGTGGCTACACCTTC.

The chain employs TRBV11-3 and TRBJ1-1; perhaps TRBD1 as D (6 bases). V lost 4 bases and J lost 0, with 18 bases in between. Germline values: CDR1 SGHNT, CDR2 YENEEA. This CDR3 spans 17 amino acids. The CDR3 here is CASSSPLGGGVNTEAFF. The CDR3 DNA reads TGTGCCAGCAGCTCCCCACTGGGGGGGGGCGTGAACACTGAAGCTTTCTTT.

In this sample, this clone turned up once. The CDR3 is CASSQGGHGANVLTF. The CDR3, as DNA: TGCGCCAGCAGCCAAGGGGGGCATGGGGCCAACGTCCTGACTTTC. This chain links TRBV4-1 with TRBJ2-6; D is possibly TRBD1 (6 bases). The CDR3 covers 15 residues. Trimming shortened V by 1 base and J by 3 bases, and 7 bases separated the two germline ends. Looked up from germline, CDR1 is MGHRA and CDR2 is YSYEKL.

This clone has a single count. The chain carries TRBV6-6 and TRBJ2-1, with 10 bases that match TRBD2. This CDR3 has 14 residues. Germline assignment: CDR1 MNHNY and CDR2 SVGAGI (reference sequence). V lost 4 bases, J lost 4 bases, and 1 base stayed unmatched. The CDR3, as DNA: TGTGCCAGCAGTTCTAGCGGGAGATACAATGAGCAGTTCTTC. As protein: CASSSSGRYNEQFF.

J is TRBJ2-5 and V is TRBV5-1, with D perhaps matching TRBD1 (8 bases). The length of the CDR3 is 14 residues. The V gene lost 2 bases and the J gene lost 5 bases, with 13 bases spanning the gap. Germline V gene data show CDR1 as SGHRS and CDR2 as YFSETQ. The CDR3 sequence is CASSFGQGGETQYF. CDR3 sequence (DNA): TGCGCCAGCAGCTTCGGACAGGGAGGGGAGACCCAGTACTTC. Drawing the rest from reference TRBV5-1 and TRBJ2-5, the complete variable domain is KAGVTQTPRYLIKTRGQQVTLSCSPISGHRSVSWYQQTPGQGLQFLFEYFSETQRNKGNFPGRFSGRQFSNSRSEMNVSTLELGDSALYLCASSFGQGGETQYFGPGTRLLVL.

CDR3 protein: CASSERGRFNEKLFF. The CDR3 DNA reads as TGTGCCAGCAGTGAAAGGGGCAGGTTCAATGAAAAACTGTTTTTT. The chain combines TRBV6-1 with TRBJ1-4, with D maybe TRBD1 (5 bases). The V gene's germline CDR1 is MNHNS and CDR2 SASEGT. The CDR3 covers 15 residues. The V end was cut by 2 bases, the J end by 5 bases, with 12 bases between.

This clone was seen once. The gene calls are TRBV19 and TRBJ2-4, with TRBD2 as a possible D gene (6 bases). The germline CDR1 and CDR2 sequences are LNHDA and SQIVND (reference sequence). V dropped 7 bases and J dropped 0 bases, with 10 bases sitting between them. The CDR3 is 14 residues long. This CDR3 is CASTQAGAKNIQYF. The CDR3 bases are TGTGCCAGTACCCAAGCGGGAGCCAAAAACATTCAGTACTTC.

The rearrangement uses TRBV4-1 and TRBJ2-3; D ambiguous. The CDR3 totals 14 residues. Germline V gene data show CDR1 as MGHRA and CDR2 as YSYEKL. V dropped 1 base and J dropped 4 bases, with 9 bases sitting between them. CDR3: CASSQVYEADTQYF. The CDR3 coding sequence is TGCGCCAGCAGCCAAGTCTACGAGGCAGATACGCAGTATTTT.

The chain couples TRBV28 to TRBJ2-7; D remains ambiguous. Germline V CDR1 and CDR2: MDHEN, SYDVKM. Trimming shortened V by 4 bases and J by 4 bases, and 8 bases separated the two germline ends. The CDR3 runs to 12 residues. CDR3 DNA sequence: TGTGCCAGCAGTTCCGGTCCATACGAGCAGTACTTC. Protein sequence: CASSSGPYEQYF.

This clone appeared a few times. The CDR3 region is CASSQGAGGPGEQYF. Written as DNA, the CDR3 is TGTGCCAGCTCACAAGGCGCGGGAGGGCCGGGCGAGCAGTACTTC. V gene TRBV18 combines with J gene TRBJ2-7; 9 nucleotides align to TRBD2. Germline CDR1 reads KGHSH; CDR2 reads LQKENI. The CDR3 contains 15 residues. V lost 4 bases and J lost 6; bases outside the gene matches: 10.

V is TRBV6-5 and J is TRBJ2-1; 8 bases map to TRBD2. Germline CDR1 and CDR2: MNHEY and SVGAGI. CDR3 length: 15 amino acids. Trimming removed 5 bases from V and 3 bases from J; junction bases left unmatched: 6. CDR3 coding DNA: TGTGCCAGCAGTCGGGGGGGACTAGTCTACAATGAGCAGTTCTTC. Amino acids: CASSRGGLVYNEQFF.